This T cell receptor beta chain appears in the sequencing data of a study of T cells in Graves' hyperthyroidism and ophthalmopathy. The CDR3 has 14 residues. With 2 bases removed from V and 4 bases from J, the gap between germline ends came to 10 bases. Germline V gene sequence: CDR1 LNHDA, CDR2 SQIVND (reference sequence). The TCR beta CDR3 regions underwent amplification using RNA transcripts as the source. An initial round of RT-PCR targeting the TCR CDR3 relied on the HTBI primer set. TCRdb reanalysed the multiplex PCR reads using MiXCR and keeps one entry per CDR3 protein. Of about 640,000 distinct CDR3 sequences listed, about a fifth were seen once; the top ten hold approximately 30%.

The sequence was collected from a man aged 25 to 40 with Graves' ophthalmopathy. The chain employs TRBV19 and TRBJ2-3; D unclear. The sequenced sample was blood. The CDR3 is CASSIPDMADTQYF. The CDR3 coding sequence is TGTGCCAGTAGTATACCCGACATGGCAGATACGCAGTATTTT.